This T cell receptor beta chain is from a study of T cell changes during pregnancy in multiple sclerosis. The CDR3 length is 14 residues. Germline-derived CDR1 and CDR2 are MNHEY and SMNVEV (reference sequence). V was shortened by 5 bases and J by 0 bases, with 9 bases between the two germline ends. This clone has just a few counts. Other DNA sequences of this sample code for an identical CDR3. Generated by immunoSEQ multiplex PCR, the TCRdb table keeps only in-frame clones and is missing some. The sample lists approximately 18,000 clones, approximately 87% seen once, with about 13% in the top ten. This chain links TRBV27 with TRBJ2-3, with D maybe TRBD1 (6 bases). This TCR derives from a female donor in good health, enrolled as a control in a pregnancy study. Sequenced material: CD8+ T cells from peripheral blood mononuclear cells, taken in the third trimester of pregnancy. CDR3 region: CASSGGASTDTQYF. In DNA form, the CDR3 reads TGTGCCAGCAGTGGGGGCGCTAGCACAGATACGCAGTATTTT.